These 16 T cell receptor beta chains originate from one sample sequenced in a study of molecular identifiers for immune sequencing clone quantification. In TCRdb, the PCR reads were re-called with MiXCR into one record per CDR3 protein. Of some 320,000 distinct CDR3 sequences detected, around a fifth appear once; the ten largest clones hold under 0.95%. Material: naive CD8+ T cells from blood, with Jurkat cell RNA spiked in. As for subset: FACS-sorted CD8+CD4-CCR7+CD45RA+ naive T cells. The receptor source for this set is a human donor in good health. Some libraries in this study had Jurkat cell RNA spiked in.

This clonotype has ten or more counts. The gene calls are TRBV30 and TRBJ2-3; no definite D call. The CDR3 runs 12 residues. Germline CDR1 reads GTSNPN; CDR2 reads SVGIG (reference sequence). V was clipped by 6 bases and J by 2 bases, with 9 bases between them. The CDR3 region has the DNA TGTGCCTGTACGGTCCTCACAGATACGCAGTATTTT. Amino acid sequence: CACTVLTDTQYF.

The genes are TRBV10-2 and TRBJ1-1; D not resolved. This CDR3 has 12 residues. With 8 bases removed from V and 4 bases from J, the gap between germline ends came to 11 bases. Germline CDR1 and CDR2: WSHSY and SAAADI. The CDR3 loop reads CASGGWGTEAFF. The CDR3 DNA sequence: TGCGCCAGCGGAGGCTGGGGCACTGAAGCTTTCTTT.

With regard to this clonotype: A much larger clonotype is one base distant, so this may be a read error. The rearrangement links TRBV28 to TRBJ2-3, with 8 bases identical to TRBD2. CDR1 is MDHEN and CDR2 is SYDVKM in the germline V gene. The J segment lost 3 bases and the V segment lost 8 bases, leaving 22 bases of the junction unmatched. The CDR3 has 19 residues. The CDR3 DNA sequence: TGTGCCAGCCGCCAAAGGCTAGCGGGCTTCACCGGGGGGACAGATACGCAGTATTTT. It is translated as CASRQRLAGFTGGTDTQYF. Full variable domain (outside the CDR3, taken from reference TRBV28 and TRBJ2-3): DVKVTQSSRYLVKRTGEKVFLECVQDMDHENMFWYRQDPGLGLRLIYFSYDVKMKEKGDIPEGYSVSREKKERFSLILESASTNQTSMYLCASRQRLAGFTGGTDTQYFGPGTRLTVL.

The chain is built from TRBV9 and TRBJ2-3; possibly TRBD2 for D (5 bases). The V end lost 0 bases, the J end lost 4 bases, and 9 bases lay between the germline ends. Per the germline V gene, CDR1 is SGDLS and CDR2 is YYNGEE. This CDR3 is built from 14 residues. The CDR3: CASSVAQRPDTQYF. The CDR3 region has the DNA TGTGCCAGCAGCGTAGCTCAGCGGCCAGATACGCAGTATTTT.

The chain links TRBV12-5 to TRBJ2-3, with 7 positions matching TRBD2. This CDR3 is built from 15 residues. V lost 6 bases, J lost 2 bases, and 8 bases stayed unmatched. Germline CDR1 reads LGHNT; CDR2 reads FRNRAP. The chain's CDR3 is CASGIGTTLTDTQYF. DNA of the CDR3: TGTGCTAGTGGCATCGGGACTACCCTCACAGATACGCAGTATTTT.

The sample holds many counts of this clonotype. The chain is built from TRBV5-1 and TRBJ1-2; D gene uncertain. This CDR3 is 15 amino acids long. Germline CDR1 and CDR2: SGHRS and YFSETQ. V lost 4 bases and J lost 0, with 13 bases in between. Here the CDR3 reads CASSPTDKSNYGYTF. CDR3 coding DNA: TGCGCCAGCAGCCCGACCGACAAGTCTAACTATGGCTACACCTTC.

A note on this clonotype: A much larger clone differs by one base, so this may be a read error. The V gene is TRBV29-1, the J gene TRBJ2-5, with 10 bases identical to TRBD1. The CDR3 spans 14 residues. Per the germline V gene, CDR1 is SQVTM and CDR2 is ANQGSEA. In nucleotides, the CDR3 is TGCAGCGTTGACCCGACAGGGGGCGAGGAGACCCAGTGCTTC. Translation: CSVDPTGGEETQCF.

This clonotype was observed at least ten times. The chain is built from TRBV11-2 and TRBJ1-1; D is uncertain. V was cut by 0 bases and J by 8 bases, with 10 bases left in between. The germline CDR1 and CDR2 sequences are SGHAT and FQNNGV. The CDR3 extends over 13 amino acids. The CDR3 DNA is TGTGCCAGCAGCTTAGATCTTGGAGGGGAAGCTTTCTTT. Its protein is CASSLDLGGEAFF.

This clonotype occurred many times. The chain employs TRBV4-3 and TRBJ2-7, with 10 bases identical to TRBD2. The CDR3 has 15 amino acids. V lost 0 bases and J lost 3; bases outside the gene matches: 2. Germline V lookup: CDR1 LGHNA, CDR2 YSLEER. The CDR3 region is CASSQDTSGNYEQYF. For the CDR3, the DNA is TGCGCCAGCAGCCAAGATACTAGCGGGAACTACGAGCAGTACTTC.

This clonotype was detected ten times or more. CDR3 sequence (DNA): TGCGCCAGCAGCTTGGAAAGGGGCAACACTGAAGCTTTCTTT. It specifies CASSLERGNTEAFF. V usage is TRBV5-1 and J usage is TRBJ1-1, with D tentatively TRBD1 (5 bases). V was shortened by 0 bases and J by 2 bases, with 8 bases between the two germline ends. CDR1 is SGHRS, CDR2 YFSETQ, per germline. The CDR3 consists of 14 residues.

This clonotype was found many times. The chain recombines TRBV4-1 with TRBJ2-1, with D possibly being TRBD1 (6 bases). The CDR3 covers 15 residues. Deletions cut 0 bases from V and 8 bases from J, with 14 bases between. Germline CDR1 reads MGHRA; CDR2 reads YSYEKL. CDR3 DNA: TGCGCCAGCAGCCAAGACGGACTGGGGGCTGATGAGCAGTTCTTC. This codes for CASSQDGLGADEQFF.

This clonotype was seen at least ten times. This CDR3 reads CSAGWGDPIYEQYF. The CDR3 bases are TGCAGTGCCGGATGGGGGGACCCCATATACGAGCAGTACTTC. V is TRBV20-1 and J is TRBJ2-7, with a possible D match to TRBD2 (6 bases). The germline V gene encodes CDR1 DFQATT and CDR2 SNEGSKA (reference sequence). CDR3 length: 14 amino acids. V shed 6 bases and J shed 4 bases, with 19 bases lying between them.

This clonotype was counted many times. The chain combines TRBV27 with TRBJ2-6; TRBD1 might be the D (5 bases). Germline CDR1 is MNHEY and CDR2 is SMNVEV (reference sequence). This CDR3 region has 16 residues. V lost 1 base, J lost 4 bases, and 11 bases lay in between. DNA of the CDR3: TGTGCCAGCAGTTTATTAGGGGTTGACGGGGCCAACGTCCTGACTTTC. Amino acid sequence: CASSLLGVDGANVLTF.

This clonotype has at least ten counts. This chain joins TRBV28 and TRBJ2-7, with unresolved D. The V end lost 4 bases, the J end lost 2 bases, and 9 bases lay between the germline ends. Germline V gene data show CDR1 as MDHEN and CDR2 as SYDVKM. The CDR3 loop spans 13 amino acids. The CDR3 DNA is TGTGCCAGCAGTTCCCGTAAGGCCTACGAGCAGTACTTC. This translates into CASSSRKAYEQYF.

This clonotype was counted at least ten times. The genes are TRBV4-3 and TRBJ1-1; D gene unclear. The V gene lost 0 bases and the J gene lost 4 bases, with 6 bases spanning the gap. The CDR3 is 13 amino acids. The V gene's germline CDR1 is LGHNA and CDR2 YSLEER. For the CDR3, the DNA is TGCGCCAGCAGCCAAGATCTGGCCACTGAAGCTTTCTTT. It encodes CASSQDLATEAFF.

At least ten counts were recorded for this clonotype. The V call is TRBV20-1, the J call TRBJ2-7; D not resolved. There are 13 residues in the CDR3. Trimming pared 1 base from V and 2 bases from J, leaving 9 bases between. Germline loops: CDR1 DFQATT, CDR2 SNEGSKA (reference sequence). The CDR3 spells CSARAGLAYEQYF. The CDR3 DNA is TGCAGTGCTAGAGCGGGTCTTGCCTACGAGCAGTACTTC.